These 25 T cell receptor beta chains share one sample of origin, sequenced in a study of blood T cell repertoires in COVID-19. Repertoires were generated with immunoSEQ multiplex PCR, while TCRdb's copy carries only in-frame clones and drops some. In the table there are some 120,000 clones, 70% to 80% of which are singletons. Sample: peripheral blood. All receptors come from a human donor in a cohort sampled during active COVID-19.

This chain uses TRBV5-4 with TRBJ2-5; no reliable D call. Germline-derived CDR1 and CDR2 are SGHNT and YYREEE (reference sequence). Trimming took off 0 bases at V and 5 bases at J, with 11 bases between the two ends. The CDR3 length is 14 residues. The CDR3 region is CASSLATGRETQYF. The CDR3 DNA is TGTGCCAGCAGCTTGGCCACCGGTCGGGAGACCCAGTACTTC. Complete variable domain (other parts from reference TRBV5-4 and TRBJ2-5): ETGVTQSPTHLIKTRGQQVTLRCSSQSGHNTVSWYQQALGQGPQFIFQYYREEENGRGNFPPRFSGLQFPNYSSELNVNALELDDSALYLCASSLATGRETQYFGPGTRLLVL.

The chain's CDR3 is CASSLEASGSMSTGELFF. The CDR3 region has the DNA TGCGCCAGCAGCTTGGAGGCTAGCGGGAGTATGAGCACCGGGGAGCTGTTTTTT. J is TRBJ2-2 and V is TRBV5-1; TRBD2 aligns across 10 bases. This CDR3 is built from 18 residues. The germline V gene encodes CDR1 SGHRS and CDR2 YFSETQ. V was pared by 0 bases and J by 4 bases, with 9 bases of the junction left unmatched. The full variable domain, with the rest looked up from reference TRBV5-1 and TRBJ2-2, is KAGVTQTPRYLIKTRGQQVTLSCSPISGHRSVSWYQQTPGQGLQFLFEYFSETQRNKGNFPGRFSGRQFSNSRSEMNVSTLELGDSALYLCASSLEASGSMSTGELFFGEGSRLTVL.

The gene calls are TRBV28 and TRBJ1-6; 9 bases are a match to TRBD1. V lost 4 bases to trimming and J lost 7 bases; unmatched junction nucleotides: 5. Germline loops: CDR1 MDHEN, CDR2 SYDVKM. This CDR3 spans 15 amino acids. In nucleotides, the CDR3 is TGTGCCAGCAGTTCGCGTGGACAGGGGAATTCACCCCTCCACTTT. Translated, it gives CASSSRGQGNSPLHF.

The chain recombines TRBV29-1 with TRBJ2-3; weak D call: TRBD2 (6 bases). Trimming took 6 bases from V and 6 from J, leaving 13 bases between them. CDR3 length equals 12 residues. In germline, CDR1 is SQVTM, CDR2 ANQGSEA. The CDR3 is CSVADSGDTQYF. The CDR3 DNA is TGCAGCGTCGCTGACAGCGGGGATACGCAGTATTTT.

CDR3 in amino acids: CASSYLYEQYF. In nucleotides, the CDR3 is TGTGCCAGCAGTTACCTCTACGAGCAGTACTTC. This chain joins TRBV6-5 and TRBJ2-7; D is unresolved. Germline assignment: CDR1 MNHEY and CDR2 SVGAGI. The CDR3 has 11 amino acids. V lost 2 bases and J 3 bases, leaving 2 bases between the germline ends.

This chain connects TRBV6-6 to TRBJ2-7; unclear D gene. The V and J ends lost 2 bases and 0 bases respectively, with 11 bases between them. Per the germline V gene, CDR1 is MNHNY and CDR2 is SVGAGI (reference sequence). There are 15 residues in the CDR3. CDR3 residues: CASSYLGGSSYEQYF. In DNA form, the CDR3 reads TGTGCCAGCAGTTACCTTGGCGGTAGCTCCTACGAGCAGTACTTC.

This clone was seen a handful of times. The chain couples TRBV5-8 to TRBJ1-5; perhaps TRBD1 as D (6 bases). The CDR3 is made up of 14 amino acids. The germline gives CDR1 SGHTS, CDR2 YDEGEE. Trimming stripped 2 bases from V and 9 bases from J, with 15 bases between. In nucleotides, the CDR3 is TGTGCCAGCAGCTTCGGGGAGGGGGTCAGGCCCCAGCATTTT. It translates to CASSFGEGVRPQHF.

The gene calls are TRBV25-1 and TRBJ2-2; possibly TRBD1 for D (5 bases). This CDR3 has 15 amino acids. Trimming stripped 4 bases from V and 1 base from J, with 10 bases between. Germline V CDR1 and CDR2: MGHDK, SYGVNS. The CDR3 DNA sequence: TGTGCCAGCAGTGGCAGGGCCTTGAACACCGGGGAGCTGTTTTTT. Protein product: CASSGRALNTGELFF.

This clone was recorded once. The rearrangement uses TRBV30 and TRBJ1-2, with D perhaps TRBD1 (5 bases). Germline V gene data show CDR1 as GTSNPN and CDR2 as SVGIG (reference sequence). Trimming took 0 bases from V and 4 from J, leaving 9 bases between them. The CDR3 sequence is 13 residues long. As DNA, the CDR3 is TGTGCCTGGAGTGTACAGGAGGGCTATGGCTACACCTTC. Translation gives CAWSVQEGYGYTF. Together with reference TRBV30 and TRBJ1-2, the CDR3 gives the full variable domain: SQTIHQWPATLVQPVGSPLSLECTVEGTSNPNLYWYRQAAGRGLQLLFYSVGIGQISSEVPQNLSASRPQDRQFILSSKKLLLSDSGFYLCAWSVQEGYGYTFGSGTRLTVV.

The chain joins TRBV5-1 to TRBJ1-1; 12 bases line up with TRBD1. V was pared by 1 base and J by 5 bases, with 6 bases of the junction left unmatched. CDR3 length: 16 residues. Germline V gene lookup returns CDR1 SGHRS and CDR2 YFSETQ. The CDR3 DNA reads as TGCGCCAGCAGCTTGTACGGGACAGGGGGCGAGACTGAAGCTTTCTTT. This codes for CASSLYGTGGETEAFF. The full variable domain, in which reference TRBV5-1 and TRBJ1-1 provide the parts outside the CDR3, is KAGVTQTPRYLIKTRGQQVTLSCSPISGHRSVSWYQQTPGQGLQFLFEYFSETQRNKGNFPGRFSGRQFSNSRSEMNVSTLELGDSALYLCASSLYGTGGETEAFFGQGTRLTVV.

The CDR3 here is CASSFSPGDSYEQYF. As DNA, the CDR3 is TGCGCCAGCAGCTTCTCCCCGGGGGACTCCTACGAGCAGTACTTC. The rearrangement uses TRBV5-1 and TRBJ2-7; possible D gene TRBD2, 6 bases. The CDR3 loop spans 15 amino acids. Trimming stripped 2 bases from V and 0 bases from J, with 12 bases between. The germline gives CDR1 SGHRS, CDR2 YFSETQ.

CDR3 nucleotide sequence: TGTGCCAGCAGCTTAGTCGGCTACAATGAGCAGTTCTTC. Amino acids: CASSLVGYNEQFF. The V gene is TRBV7-8, the J gene TRBJ2-1, with D hard to call. V was trimmed by 1 base and J by 3 bases, leaving 4 bases between them. Germline CDR1 is SGHVS and CDR2 is FQNEAQ. CDR3 length: 13 residues. Using reference TRBV7-8 and TRBJ2-1 for the parts outside the CDR3, the full variable domain is GAGVSQSPRYKVAKRGQDVALRCDPISGHVSLFWYQQALGQGPEFLTYFQNEAQLDKSGLPSDRFFAERPEGSVSTLKIQRTQQEDSAVYLCASSLVGYNEQFFGPGTRLTVL.

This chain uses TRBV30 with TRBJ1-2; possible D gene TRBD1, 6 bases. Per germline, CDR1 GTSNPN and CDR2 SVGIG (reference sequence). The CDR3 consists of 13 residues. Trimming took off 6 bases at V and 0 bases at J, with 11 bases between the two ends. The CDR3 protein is CACRQDSNYGYTF. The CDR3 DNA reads TGTGCCTGTCGACAGGACTCTAACTATGGCTACACCTTC.

As DNA, the CDR3 is TGTGCCATCAGTGACGGGACAGGGGTATACGAGCAGTACTTC. Its protein is CAISDGTGVYEQYF. The chain carries TRBV10-3 and TRBJ2-7, with 10 bases aligning to TRBD1. Germline-derived CDR1 and CDR2 are ENHRY and SYGVKD. The CDR3 contains 14 residues. V lost 3 bases and J lost 4; bases outside the gene matches: 3.

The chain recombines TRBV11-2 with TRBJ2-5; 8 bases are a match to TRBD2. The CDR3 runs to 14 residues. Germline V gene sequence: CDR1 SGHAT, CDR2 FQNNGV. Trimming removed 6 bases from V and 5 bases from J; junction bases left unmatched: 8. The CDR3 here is CASRVRTSRETQYF. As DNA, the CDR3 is TGTGCCAGCAGAGTCAGGACTAGCCGGGAGACCCAGTACTTC.

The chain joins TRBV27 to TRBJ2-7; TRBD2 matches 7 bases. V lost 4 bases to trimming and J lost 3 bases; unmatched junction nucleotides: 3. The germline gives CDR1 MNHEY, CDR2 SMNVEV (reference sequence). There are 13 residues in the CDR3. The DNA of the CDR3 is TGTGCCAGCAGTTGGGCTAGCGGCTACGAGCAGTACTTC. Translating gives CASSWASGYEQYF.

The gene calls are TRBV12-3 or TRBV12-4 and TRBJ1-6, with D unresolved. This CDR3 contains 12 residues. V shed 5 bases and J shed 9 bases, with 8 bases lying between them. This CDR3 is CASSQDPSPLHF. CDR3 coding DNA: TGTGCCAGCAGTCAGGATCCTTCACCCCTCCACTTT.

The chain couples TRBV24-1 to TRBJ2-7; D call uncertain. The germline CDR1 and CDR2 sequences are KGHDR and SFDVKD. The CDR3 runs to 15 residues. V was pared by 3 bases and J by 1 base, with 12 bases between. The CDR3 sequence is CATSDGPSESYEQYF. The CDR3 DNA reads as TGTGCCACCAGTGATGGGCCCTCCGAATCCTACGAGCAGTACTTC.

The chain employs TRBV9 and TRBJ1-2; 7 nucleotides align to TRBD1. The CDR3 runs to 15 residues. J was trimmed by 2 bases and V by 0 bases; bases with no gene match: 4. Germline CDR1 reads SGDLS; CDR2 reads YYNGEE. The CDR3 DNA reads TGTGCCAGCAGCGTAGTGACAGGGCCGAACTATGGCTACACCTTC. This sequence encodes CASSVVTGPNYGYTF.

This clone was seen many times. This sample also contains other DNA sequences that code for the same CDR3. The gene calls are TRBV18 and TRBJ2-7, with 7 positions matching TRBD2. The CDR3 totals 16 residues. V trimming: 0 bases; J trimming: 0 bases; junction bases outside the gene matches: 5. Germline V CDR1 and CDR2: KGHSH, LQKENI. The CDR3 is CASSPPGGYSSYEQYF. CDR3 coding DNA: TGTGCCAGCTCACCACCGGGAGGGTATAGCTCCTACGAGCAGTACTTC.

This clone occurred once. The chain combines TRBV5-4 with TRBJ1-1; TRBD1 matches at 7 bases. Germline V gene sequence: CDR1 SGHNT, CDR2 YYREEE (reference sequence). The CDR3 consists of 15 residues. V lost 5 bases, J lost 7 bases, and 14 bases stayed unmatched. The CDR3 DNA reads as TGTGCCAGCAGTTATTATGACAGGGACGGCGATGAAGCTTTCTTT. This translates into CASSYYDRDGDEAFF. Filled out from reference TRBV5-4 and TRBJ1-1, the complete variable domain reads ETGVTQSPTHLIKTRGQQVTLRCSSQSGHNTVSWYQQALGQGPQFIFQYYREEENGRGNFPPRFSGLQFPNYSSELNVNALELDDSALYLCASSYYDRDGDEAFFGQGTRLTVV.

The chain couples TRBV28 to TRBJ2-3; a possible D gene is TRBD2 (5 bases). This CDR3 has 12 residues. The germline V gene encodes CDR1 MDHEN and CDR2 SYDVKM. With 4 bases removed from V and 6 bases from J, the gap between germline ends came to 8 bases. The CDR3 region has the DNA TGTGCCAGCAGTTCCAGGAGGGATACGCAGTATTTT. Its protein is CASSSRRDTQYF. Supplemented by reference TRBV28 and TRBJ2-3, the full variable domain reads DVKVTQSSRYLVKRTGEKVFLECVQDMDHENMFWYRQDPGLGLRLIYFSYDVKMKEKGDIPEGYSVSREKKERFSLILESASTNQTSMYLCASSSRRDTQYFGPGTRLTVL.

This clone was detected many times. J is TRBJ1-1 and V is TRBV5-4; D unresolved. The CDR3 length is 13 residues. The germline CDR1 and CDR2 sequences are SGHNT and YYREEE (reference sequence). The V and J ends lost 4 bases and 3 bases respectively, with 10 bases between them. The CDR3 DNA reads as TGTGCCAGCAGCCCTGCCCGGGACACTGAAGCTTTCTTT. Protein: CASSPARDTEAFF.

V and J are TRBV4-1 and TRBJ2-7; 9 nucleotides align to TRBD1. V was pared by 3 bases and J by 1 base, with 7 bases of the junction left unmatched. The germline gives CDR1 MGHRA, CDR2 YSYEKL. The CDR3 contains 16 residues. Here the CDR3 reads CASSQRDREGSYEQYF. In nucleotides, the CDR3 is TGCGCCAGCAGCCAGAGGGACAGGGAGGGTTCCTACGAGCAGTACTTC.

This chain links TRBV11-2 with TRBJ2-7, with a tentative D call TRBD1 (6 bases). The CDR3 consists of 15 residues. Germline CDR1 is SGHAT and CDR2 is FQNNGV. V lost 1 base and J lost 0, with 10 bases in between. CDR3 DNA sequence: TGTGCCAGCAGCTTAGGGACAGCAAGCTCCTACGAGCAGTACTTC. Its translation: CASSLGTASSYEQYF.